What follows are 4 T cell receptor beta chains derived from one specimen sequenced in a study of spatial heterogeneity in lung cancer. TCRdb processed the 5' RACE reads anew with MiXCR; each CDR3 protein has one entry. Among approximately 49,000 distinct CDR3 sequences, roughly 5.7% were seen once, and the ten largest hold 11%. Documented time point: sample taken at primary tumor resection. Extraction of whole RNA from tumor, nontumor lung or frozen PBMC preceded unsorted sequencing. The material sequenced was PBMCs, taken at surgery. The receptor source for this set is a male donor with early-stage non-small cell lung cancer.

Concerning this clonotype itself: With a much larger clone just one base away, this may be a read error. The chain employs TRBV11-2 and TRBJ2-2; no definite D call. Trimming removed 6 bases at V and 6 bases at J, with 14 bases between. Germline V gives CDR1 SGHAT, CDR2 FQNNGV. The CDR3 extends over 14 amino acids. This chain's CDR3 is CASRAQISPGELFF. CDR3 coding DNA: TGTGCCAGCAGGGCCCAAATATCCCCCGGGGAGCTGTTTTTT.

This clonotype was found a few times. It may be a read error: a sequence one base away is much more abundant. The V call is TRBV29-1, the J call TRBJ2-7, with a weak D call TRBD2 (6 bases). Trimming shortened V by 6 bases and J by 0 bases, and 18 bases separated the two germline ends. In germline, CDR1 is SQVTM, CDR2 ANQGSEA. The CDR3 has 15 amino acids. CDR3 nucleotide sequence: TGCAGCGTGGCCGAGGAGGGGACCTACTCCTACGAGCAGTACTTC. As protein: CSVAEEGTYSYEQYF.

This clonotype showed up many times. The CDR3 region is CASKRTGARDTQYF. The CDR3 DNA reads as TGCGCCAGCAAGCGTACAGGGGCACGAGATACGCAGTATTTT. This chain uses TRBV5-1 with TRBJ2-3; 7 nucleotides match TRBD1. Trimming at V came to 6 bases and at J to 5 bases, leaving 9 bases not matched to a gene. This CDR3 contains 14 residues. Germline values: CDR1 SGHRS, CDR2 YFSETQ.

This clonotype was picked up many times. V and J are TRBV5-1 and TRBJ1-3; tentatively, D is TRBD1 (5 bases). This CDR3 has 12 residues. CDR1 and CDR2 from the germline V gene are SGHRS and YFSETQ. V gave up 9 bases and J gave up 4 bases, with 11 bases separating them. The CDR3 region has the DNA TGCGCCACCCGGGACGGCGGAAACACCATATATTTT. Protein sequence: CATRDGGNTIYF.